This is a list of T cell receptor beta chains from one sample in a study of T cell responses to AZD1222 COVID-19 vaccine. Sequencing was performed with immunoSEQ multiplex PCR; in TCRdb, only in-frame clones are kept and a portion is missing. The profile covers some 150,000 clones, with around nine tenths appearing a single time and 5% taken by the ten largest. Sequences were derived from peripheral blood, sampled on day 0 of AZD1222 vaccination. These TCRs come from an adult in good health. CDR3s include the opening cysteine and the closing phenylalanine or tryptophan. D genes are given only for firm matches.

j_call,d_call,v_call,cdr3_length,cdr3_aa
TRBJ1-3,NA,TRBV6-4,16,CASRPRPEVREKGIYF
TRBJ1-5,NA,TRBV28,14,CASQVGGGNQPQHF
TRBJ1-5,NA,TRBV6-5,15,CASRLTGRMDQPQHF
TRBJ1-2,TRBD1,TRBV5-4,14,CASSVGQGTYGYTF
TRBJ1-2,NA,TRBV7-9,15,CASSLVVGGSYGYTF
TRBJ2-1,NA,TRBV19,15,CASSMSRGPYNEQFF
TRBJ2-5,NA,TRBV5-1,14,CASSLLGIQETQYF
TRBJ1-3,NA,TRBV28,16,CASSFRTGRTGNTIYF
TRBJ2-7,TRBD2,TRBV5-1,16,CASSLLSGRATNEQYF
TRBJ2-7,TRBD2,TRBV14,16,CASSQGLAGGSREQYF
TRBJ2-7,TRBD2,TRBV7-2,16,CASSPLPGTSYYEQYF
TRBJ2-3,TRBD1,TRBV7-2,15,CASGHPGQSTDTQYF
TRBJ2-2,NA,TRBV5-1,13,CASSLRGPGELFF
TRBJ2-7,TRBD2,TRBV28,14,CASSSGGSPYEQYF
TRBJ2-1,NA,TRBV6-4,10,CASSVNEQFF
TRBJ1-2,TRBD1,TRBV6-5,15,CASSTLDRGNYGYTF
TRBJ2-2,NA,TRBV28,12,CASKWVTGELFF
TRBJ2-1,TRBD2,TRBV18,18,CASSLRERMGTSGNEQFF
TRBJ2-3,NA,TRBV7-3,13,CASSLTSADTQYF
TRBJ2-3,NA,TRBV21-1,15,CASSKVGPGTDTQYF
TRBJ2-1,TRBD2,TRBV30,14,CAWSRGRTYNEQFF
TRBJ1-1,NA,TRBV29-1,11,CSVDTEAEAFF
TRBJ1-5,NA,TRBV6-2/TRBV6-3,15,CASSLSDITNQPQHF
TRBJ2-3,TRBD2,TRBV27,13,CASSPAGGDTQYF
TRBJ2-2,NA,TRBV19,16,CASSIFPLQGTGELFF
TRBJ2-2,NA,TRBV28,13,CASTLRNTGELFF
TRBJ2-3,TRBD2,TRBV27,14,CASSRAGRADTQYF
TRBJ1-4,NA,TRBV23-1,16,CASSQSIQENHEKLFF
TRBJ2-1,TRBD2,TRBV13,14,CASRLAGGPNEQFF
TRBJ2-5,TRBD2,TRBV15,15,CATTPREGGAETQYF
TRBJ1-4,TRBD1,TRBV7-9,16,CASSLRGTGLNEKLFF
TRBJ1-1,TRBD1,TRBV5-4,14,CASSIGQGYTEAFF
TRBJ1-1,NA,TRBV30,13,CAWSVWGADEAFF
TRBJ2-1,NA,TRBV5-4,16,CASSASSLSSYNEQFF
TRBJ2-1,TRBD2,TRBV6-2/TRBV6-3,15,CASSYSASGSLEQFF
TRBJ2-7,NA,TRBV7-9,13,CASSFQASYEQYF
TRBJ2-1,TRBD2,TRBV7-2,15,CASRSSGRKYNEQFF
TRBJ2-7,NA,TRBV18,14,CASSTGGLPYEQYF
TRBJ2-7,NA,TRBV3-1/TRBV3-2,14,CASSQDFLAYEQYF
TRBJ1-5,TRBD1,TRBV6-5,14,CASRGQGWDQPQHF
TRBJ2-5,NA,TRBV7-7,15,CASSQLTTEQETQYF
TRBJ1-5,TRBD1,TRBV28,15,CASKKGQVSNQPQHF
TRBJ1-5,NA,TRBV30,15,CAWSENVLSNQPQHF
TRBJ1-2,NA,TRBV29-1,13,CSVVNRENYGYTF
TRBJ2-5,NA,TRBV5-1,16,CASSALGGAVGETQYF
TRBJ1-4,NA,TRBV24-1,13,CATMSSRGEKLFF
TRBJ2-3,TRBD2,TRBV2,13,CANQRDYTDTQYF
TRBJ2-1,NA,TRBV28,14,CASTPGRHYNEQFF
TRBJ2-1,NA,TRBV11-2,16,CASSLEWLAAYNEQFF
TRBJ2-1,NA,TRBV6-5,13,CASILDQYNEQFF
TRBJ2-7,NA,TRBV4-1,17,CASSRENRGGSSYEQYF
TRBJ2-7,TRBD1,TRBV25-1,14,CASRGQGGLYEQYF
TRBJ2-7,NA,TRBV6-5,15,CASTSSGTGTYEQYF
TRBJ2-3,NA,TRBV24-1,15,CATSDLGEPPDTQYF
TRBJ2-7,TRBD2,TRBV6-5,15,CASSYSSGGGYEQYF
TRBJ2-1,TRBD1,TRBV27,14,CASSKPGQGLEQFF
TRBJ2-5,NA,TRBV28,13,CASSLGREETQYF
TRBJ2-6,NA,TRBV9,16,CASSLTGGAGANVLTF
TRBJ1-6,TRBD1,TRBV7-3,15,CASSLRRDRNSPLHF